This T cell receptor (beta chain) was observed in a study of CD8 T cells in ankylosing spondylitis. Concerning this clonotype itself: Its target is unknown.

Study observations and caveats: Typical of ankylosing spondylitis blood, it appeared, was a TCR beta motif of eight highly homologous variants.

This CDR3 has 14 residues. Germline assignment: CDR1 MDHEN and CDR2 SYDVKM. Between the trimmed V and J ends, which lost 4 bases and 3 bases, there was a span of 13 bases. Libraries for TCR beta were made by quantitative 5'-RACE with molecular barcodes. TCRdb redid the calling of the 5' RACE reads with MiXCR, one entry per CDR3 protein. This sample has 300,000 to 350,000 distinct CDR3 sequences, with around 20% found just once. The V gene is TRBV28, the J gene TRBJ2-7, with D possibly TRBD1 on 6 matching bases. The TCR originated in a female donor with ankylosing spondylitis or in good health (not recorded which). Sequenced material: blood, either unsorted or a sorted T cell fraction (not recorded which). The DNA of the CDR3 is TGTGCCAGCAGTTACGCCGGGACACGCTACGAGCAGTACTTC. Translating it yields CASSYAGTRYEQYF.